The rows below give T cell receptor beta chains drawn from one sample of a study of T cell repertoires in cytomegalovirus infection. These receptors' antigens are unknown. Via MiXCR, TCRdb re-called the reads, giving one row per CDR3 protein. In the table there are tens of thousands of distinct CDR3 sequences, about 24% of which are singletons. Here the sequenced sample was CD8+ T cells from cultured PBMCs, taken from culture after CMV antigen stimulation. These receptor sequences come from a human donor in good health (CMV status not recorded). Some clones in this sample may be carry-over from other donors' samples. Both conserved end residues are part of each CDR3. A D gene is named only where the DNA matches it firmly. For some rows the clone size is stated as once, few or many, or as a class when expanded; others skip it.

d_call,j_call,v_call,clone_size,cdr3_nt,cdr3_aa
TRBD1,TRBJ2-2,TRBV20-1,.,TGCAGTGCTAGACGGAGCCTAAGGGACAGGGGGCCTTCGAACACCGGGGAGCTGTTTTTT,CSARRSLRDRGPSNTGELFF
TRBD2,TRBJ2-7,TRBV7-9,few,TGTGCCAGCAGCTTAATGCGGGACTATGCCTACGAGCAGTACTTC,CASSLMRDYAYEQYF
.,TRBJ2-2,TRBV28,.,TGTGCCAGCAGTTTAGAGGCCGGGGAGCTGTTTTTT,CASSLEAGELFF
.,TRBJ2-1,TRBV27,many,TGTGCCAGCAGTTTATCGCCAGGGACATTCTACAATGAGCAGTTCTTC,CASSLSPGTFYNEQFF
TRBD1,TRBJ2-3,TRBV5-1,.,TGCGCCAGCAGCAGGGGACAGGGGACAGATACGCAGTATTTT,CASSRGQGTDTQYF
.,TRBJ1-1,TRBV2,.,TGTGCCAGCATCAGGGGAATAGGGCGCACTGAAGCTTTCTTT,CASIRGIGRTEAFF
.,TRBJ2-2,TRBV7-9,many,TGTGCCAGCAGCTCCGACCCAACCGGGGAGCTGTTTTTT,CASSSDPTGELFF
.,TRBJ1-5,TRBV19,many,TGTGCCAGTAGTACCCCCTGGTCCGGTTACAATCAGCCCCAGCATTTT,CASSTPWSGYNQPQHF
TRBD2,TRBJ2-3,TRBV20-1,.,TGCAGTGCTGACCCGGACTTTCTTAAACGTGCGGGAGGAGGTCGAGATACGCAGTATTTT,CSADPDFLKRAGGGRDTQYF
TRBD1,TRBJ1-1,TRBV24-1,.,TGTGCCACCAGTGATCCTAGGACAGGGGGGAATGATGCTTTCTTT,CATSDPRTGGNDAFF
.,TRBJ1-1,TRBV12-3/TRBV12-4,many,TGTGCCAGCAGTTTAGCGCTAACCGAACTGCTGAACACTGAAGCTTTCTTT,CASSLALTELLNTEAFF
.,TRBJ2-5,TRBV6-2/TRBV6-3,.,TGTGCCACATTCCCCGGCCAGACGCAGGAGACCCAGTACTTC,CATFPGQTQETQYF
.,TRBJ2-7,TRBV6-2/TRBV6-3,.,TGTGCCAACAGTTTCAACAGGGTCACCGACAAGCAGTACTTC,CANSFNRVTDKQYF
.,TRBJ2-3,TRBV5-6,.,TGTGCCAGCAGCCCTTGGACTAGCACAGATACGCAGTATTTT,CASSPWTSTDTQYF
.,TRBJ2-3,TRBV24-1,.,TGTGCCACCAGTGATTTAACCCTAGGGGATACGCAGTATTTT,CATSDLTLGDTQYF
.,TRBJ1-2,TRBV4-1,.,TGTGCCAGCAGCCAAGATTTTTCAGGGTTTGGCTACACCTTC,CASSQDFSGFGYTF
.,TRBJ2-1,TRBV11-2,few,TGTGCCAGCAGCTTAGGGGGCGGACAAACCTACAATGAGCAGTTCTTC,CASSLGGGQTYNEQFF
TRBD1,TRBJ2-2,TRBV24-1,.,TGTGCCACCAGTGACCGGACAGGGTTAAACACCGGGGAGCTGTTTTTT,CATSDRTGLNTGELFF
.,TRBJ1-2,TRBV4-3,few,TGCGCCAGCAGCCAAGATAAACCAGGCCCCCGCTATGGCTACACCTTC,CASSQDKPGPRYGYTF
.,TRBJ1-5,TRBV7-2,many,TGTGCCAGCAGCTTACGGGCAGGGGCTGATCAGCCCCAGCATTTT,CASSLRAGADQPQHF
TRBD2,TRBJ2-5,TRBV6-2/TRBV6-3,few,TGTGCCACCGAGGGGCTAGCGGGGGCCATCGGAGAGACCCAGTACTTC,CATEGLAGAIGETQYF
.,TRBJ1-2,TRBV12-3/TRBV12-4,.,TGTGCCAGCAGTTTTTCGGGTAGGGGAGGCTACACCTTC,CASSFSGRGGYTF
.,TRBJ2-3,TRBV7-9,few,TGTGCCAGCAGCTTAGCTTCAGATACGCAGTATTTT,CASSLASDTQYF
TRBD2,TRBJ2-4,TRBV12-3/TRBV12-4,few,TGTGCCAGCAGTGGGAGTAGCGGGAGAGCCAAAAACATTCAGTACTTC,CASSGSSGRAKNIQYF
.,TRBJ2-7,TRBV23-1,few,TGCGCCAGCAGTCCGTCCCCAGGGGCCCACGAGCAGTACTTC,CASSPSPGAHEQYF
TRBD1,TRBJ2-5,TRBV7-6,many,TGTGCCAGCAGCTTTGGGGATGGACAGGGGGCAGGAGAGACCCAGTACTTC,CASSFGDGQGAGETQYF
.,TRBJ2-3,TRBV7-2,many,TGTGCCAGCAGCCGACCGACATCTAGCGACGACACAGATACGCAGTATTTT,CASSRPTSSDDTDTQYF
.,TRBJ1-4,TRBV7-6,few,TGTGCCAGCAGCTTAGGGTCAAATGAAAAACTGTTTTTT,CASSLGSNEKLFF
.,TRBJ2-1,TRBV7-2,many,TGTGCCAGCAGCTTAGGAGGGGCTGGGGGAAATGAGCAGTTCTTC,CASSLGGAGGNEQFF
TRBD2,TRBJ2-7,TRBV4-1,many,TGCGCCAGCAGCCAACTCGGGACTACGAGCTCCTACGAGCAGTACTTC,CASSQLGTTSSYEQYF
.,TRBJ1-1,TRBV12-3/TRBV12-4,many,TGTGCCAGCAGTTATGTGAACACTGAAGCTTTCTTT,CASSYVNTEAFF
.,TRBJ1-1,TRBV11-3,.,TGTGCCAGCAGCTTAGTCCCAGGGGTAAACACTGAAGCTTTCTTT,CASSLVPGVNTEAFF
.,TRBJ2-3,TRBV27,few,TGTGCCAGCAGCCCCGGTAGGGGGGCAGATACGCAGTATTTT,CASSPGRGADTQYF